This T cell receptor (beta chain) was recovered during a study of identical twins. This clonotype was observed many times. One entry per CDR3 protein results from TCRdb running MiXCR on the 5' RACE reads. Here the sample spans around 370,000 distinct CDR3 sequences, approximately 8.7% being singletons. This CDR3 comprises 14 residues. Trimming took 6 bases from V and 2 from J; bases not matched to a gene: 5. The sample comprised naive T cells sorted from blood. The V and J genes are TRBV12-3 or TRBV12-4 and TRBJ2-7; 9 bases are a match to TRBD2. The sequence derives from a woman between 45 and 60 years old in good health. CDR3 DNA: TGTGCCAGCAGGGGGAGCGGGAGGACCTACGAGCAGTACTTC. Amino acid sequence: CASRGSGRTYEQYF.